This passage covers 30 T cell receptor beta chains from one sample sequenced in a study of control samples from healthy donors and cancer patients. TCRdb's table, derived via immunoSEQ multiplex PCR, lists solely in-frame clones and lacks some. The sample has 100,000 to 150,000 clones; under 95% are singletons. The sample was PBMCs. The receptors were gathered from a man between 50 and 59 years old with head and neck cancer.

The CDR3 coding sequence is TGTGCCAGCAGCATCAGTCCACAGCGAACCTACGAGCAGTACTTC. Its translation: CASSISPQRTYEQYF. This chain links TRBV6-2 or TRBV6-3 with TRBJ2-7; D is ambiguous. Trimming stripped 6 bases from V and 2 bases from J, with 17 bases between. The CDR3 covers 15 residues. CDR1 MNHEY and CDR2 SVGEGT come from the germline V gene.

V usage is TRBV9 and J usage is TRBJ1-6, with 8 bases identical to TRBD1. Germline values: CDR1 SGDLS, CDR2 YYNGEE. Trimming removed 6 bases from V and 0 bases from J; junction bases left unmatched: 5. The CDR3 is 16 residues long. The CDR3 region has the DNA TGTGCCAGCAACCCAGGGGGCAGCTCCTATAATTCACCCCTCCACTTT. Translation gives CASNPGGSSYNSPLHF. The variable domain in full, with the rest retrieved from reference TRBV9 and TRBJ1-6, is DSGVTQTPKHLITATGQRVTLRCSPRSGDLSVYWYQQSLDQGLQFLIQYYNGEERAKGNILERFSAQQFPDLHSELNLSSLELGDSALYFCASNPGGSSYNSPLHFGNGTRLTVT.

This clone was picked up one time. The CDR3 spells CASSIVATFTDTQYF. CDR3 nucleotide sequence: TGTGCCAGTAGTATAGTCGCTACTTTCACAGATACGCAGTATTTT. This chain links TRBV19 with TRBJ2-3; unclear D gene. V was clipped by 1 base and J by 2 bases, with 10 bases between them. Germline assignment: CDR1 LNHDA and CDR2 SQIVND (reference sequence). The CDR3 runs to 15 residues.

CDR3 region: CASVGTSGAGEQFF. CDR3 DNA sequence: TGTGCCAGCGTTGGGACTAGCGGGGCTGGTGAGCAGTTCTTC. The chain is built from TRBV28 and TRBJ2-1, with 13 bases aligning to TRBD2. CDR1 and CDR2 from the germline V gene are MDHEN and SYDVKM. After removal of 8 bases from V and 9 bases from J, the junction contained 7 bases not matched to a gene. This CDR3 spans 14 amino acids.

Of note for this clone: Sequence at one end of the junction differs from germline and may be a read error. The chain carries TRBV2 and TRBJ2-7; 9 nucleotides agree with TRBD2. Germline V gene sequence: CDR1 SNHLY, CDR2 FYNNEI. This CDR3 is 14 amino acids long. This CDR3 reads CASREAGGSDEQYF. In nucleotides, the CDR3 is TGTGCCAGCAGGGAAGCGGGGGGCTCGGACGAGCAGTACTTC.

The rearrangement uses TRBV9 and TRBJ2-1; D gene ambiguous. The germline CDR1 and CDR2 sequences are SGDLS and YYNGEE. The CDR3 sequence is 15 residues long. Trimming cost V 0 bases and J 9 bases, with 16 bases left between them. In nucleotides, the CDR3 is TGTGCCAGCAGCGTAGGCGTAGAAATGGGATCTGAGCAGTTCTTC. Residues: CASSVGVEMGSEQFF.

This sequence joins TRBV3-1 (or the pseudogene TRBV3-2) and TRBJ2-1; the D call may be TRBD1 or TRBD2 (6 bases each). The germline V gene has CDR1 LGHDT and CDR2 YNNKEL (reference sequence). V lost 3 bases and J 4 bases, leaving 13 bases between the germline ends. The length of the CDR3 is 15 residues. CDR3 bases: TGTGCCAGCAGCCAGGGGGCGGGGTTATACAATGAGCAGTTCTTC. Protein sequence: CASSQGAGLYNEQFF.

Here the CDR3 DNA reads TGTGCCAGCAGCTTTGGGGGGAGCTCCTACGAGCAGTACTTC. Translated, it gives CASSFGGSSYEQYF. The chain employs TRBV7-2 and TRBJ2-7, with D perhaps TRBD2 (6 bases). Germline values: CDR1 SGHTA, CDR2 FQGNSA. This CDR3 comprises 14 residues. The germline V and J ends were trimmed by 3 bases and 0 bases, with 9 bases remaining between them.

The V gene is TRBV7-2, the J gene TRBJ1-1; D remains ambiguous. Germline CDR1 reads SGHTA; CDR2 reads FQGNSA. This CDR3 comprises 14 residues. The germline V and J ends were trimmed by 6 bases and 0 bases, with 11 bases remaining between them. The CDR3 DNA reads as TGTGCCAGCAGTCGGGTGTCAATGAACACTGAAGCTTTCTTT. Residues: CASSRVSMNTEAFF.

J is TRBJ1-2 and V is TRBV18; 12 bases align to TRBD1. Germline loops: CDR1 KGHSH, CDR2 LQKENI. CDR3 length: 14 amino acids. V was pared by 3 bases and J by 8 bases, with 4 bases of the junction left unmatched. In DNA form, the CDR3 reads TGTGCCAGCTCACCCGGGACAGGGGGCGCGGGCTACACCTTC. This translates into CASSPGTGGAGYTF.

The CDR3 sequence: CASSWSGMNTEAFF. In DNA, the CDR3 is TGTGCCAGCAGTTGGTCAGGGATGAACACTGAAGCTTTCTTT. The chain has TRBV27 and TRBJ1-1, with a tentative D call TRBD1 (5 bases). The CDR3 runs to 14 residues. Germline CDR1 reads MNHEY; CDR2 reads SMNVEV (reference sequence). The V gene lost 4 bases and the J gene lost 0 bases, with 9 bases spanning the gap.

The chain links TRBV6-2 or TRBV6-3 to TRBJ2-2; 13 bases are shared with TRBD2. Germline CDR1 and CDR2: MNHEY and SVGEGT. The CDR3 is made up of 18 amino acids. V gave up 0 bases and J gave up 3 bases; unmatched junction bases: 4. CDR3: CASSYSTSGGFDTGELFF. CDR3 in DNA: TGTGCCAGCAGTTACTCGACTAGCGGGGGGTTTGACACCGGGGAGCTGTTTTTT.

The V gene is TRBV7-9, the J gene TRBJ2-1; weak D call: TRBD1 (6 bases). Germline CDR1 is SEHNR and CDR2 is FQNEAQ (reference sequence). Trimming stripped 8 bases from V and 4 bases from J, with 15 bases between. The CDR3 is 14 residues long. The CDR3 loop reads CASATGTPYNEQFF. The CDR3 nucleotides are TGTGCCAGCGCCACCGGGACACCTTACAATGAGCAGTTCTTC.

The count of this clone is one. This chain links TRBV28 with TRBJ2-7, with D unclear. The germline V gene has CDR1 MDHEN and CDR2 SYDVKM. V dropped 6 bases and J dropped 6 bases, with 15 bases sitting between them. The CDR3 covers 13 residues. CDR3 nucleotide sequence: TGTGCCAGCAGCCGCCCATCTACGGGCGAGCAGTACTTC. Amino acids: CASSRPSTGEQYF.

V and J are TRBV5-5 and TRBJ1-2; D is ambiguous. CDR3 length: 14 residues. With 4 bases removed from V and 2 bases from J, the gap between germline ends came to 12 bases. Germline assignment: CDR1 SGHKS and CDR2 YYEKEE (reference sequence). CDR3 DNA sequence: TGTGCCAGCAGCCCCTGGGGAGACAACTATGGCTACACCTTC. Its protein is CASSPWGDNYGYTF.

This chain joins TRBV30 and TRBJ1-5, with D uncertain. The CDR3 is 13 residues long. Germline V gives CDR1 GTSNPN, CDR2 SVGIG (reference sequence). With 7 bases removed from V and 0 bases from J, the gap between germline ends came to 10 bases. The CDR3 bases are TGTGCCTTAGATGCAGCTAGCAATCAGCCCCAGCATTTT. This encodes CALDAASNQPQHF.

The chain links TRBV19 to TRBJ2-7, with a possible D match to TRBD1 (5 bases). Trimming stripped 6 bases from V and 7 bases from J, with 13 bases between. Germline-derived CDR1 and CDR2 are LNHDA and SQIVND (reference sequence). The CDR3 covers 12 residues. The DNA of the CDR3 is TGTGCCAGTAGCACAGGTATGTGGGAGCAGTACTTC. Its protein is CASSTGMWEQYF.

The chain combines TRBV24-1 with TRBJ1-1, with 8 bases lining up with TRBD1. V lost 5 bases to trimming and J lost 8 bases; unmatched junction nucleotides: 3. This CDR3 is built from 12 residues. The V gene's germline CDR1 is KGHDR and CDR2 SFDVKD. The CDR3 region is CATSGTGGEAFF. CDR3 DNA: TGTGCCACCAGTGGTACAGGGGGGGAAGCTTTCTTT.

The chain has TRBV7-9 and TRBJ1-1; possible D gene TRBD1, 5 bases. Trimming left V 5 bases short and J 12 bases short, with 13 bases between. The germline V gene encodes CDR1 SEHNR and CDR2 FQNEAQ (reference sequence). The CDR3 has 11 residues. The CDR3 coding sequence is TGTGCCAGCAGCCAGGACACAAGAACTTTCTTT. Its protein product is CASSQDTRTFF.

The rearrangement uses TRBV10-1 and TRBJ2-3, with D perhaps given as TRBD1 or TRBD2 (5 bases each). Germline V gives CDR1 WNHNN, CDR2 SYGVQD (reference sequence). The CDR3 totals 15 residues. The V end lost 3 bases, the J end lost 1 base, and 11 bases lay between the germline ends. CDR3 protein: CASSERVGGTDTQYF. CDR3 bases: TGCGCCAGCAGTGAAAGGGTGGGGGGCACAGATACGCAGTATTTT.

CDR3 nucleotides: TGTGCCAGCAGTTACTCAGGGACCTATGGCTACACCTTC. Translation gives CASSYSGTYGYTF. This chain uses TRBV6-5 with TRBJ1-2; tentatively, D is TRBD1 (5 bases). The CDR3 loop spans 13 amino acids. The germline V and J ends were trimmed by 0 bases and 4 bases, with 6 bases remaining between them. Germline values: CDR1 MNHEY, CDR2 SVGAGI.

J is TRBJ1-2 and V is TRBV7-9; 8 nucleotides agree with TRBD1. J gave up 4 bases and V 1 base, and 2 bases lay outside the gene matches. The CDR3 contains 14 residues. Germline assignment: CDR1 SEHNR and CDR2 FQNEAQ (reference sequence). The CDR3 loop reads CASSLVGQGYGYTF. The DNA of the CDR3 is TGTGCCAGCAGCTTAGTCGGACAGGGCTATGGCTACACCTTC.

The chain uses TRBV5-6 and TRBJ2-1; D might be TRBD2 (6 bases). This CDR3 region has 15 residues. Germline-derived CDR1 and CDR2 are SGHDT and YYEEEE. V lost 4 bases, J lost 4 bases, and 15 bases lay in between. The CDR3 bases are TGTGCCAGCAGCGGCCGGGACTCGATTTACAATGAGCAGTTCTTC. It codes for CASSGRDSIYNEQFF.

The chain couples TRBV7-9 to TRBJ2-3, with 8 bases identical to TRBD1. Looked up from germline, CDR1 is SEHNR and CDR2 is FQNEAQ (reference sequence). The CDR3 is 15 amino acids. V was clipped by 1 base and J by 4 bases; unmatched bases: 4. In nucleotides, the CDR3 is TGTGCCAGCAGCTTAGGGACAGGGTACTCAGATACGCAGTATTTT. Its translation is CASSLGTGYSDTQYF.

V gene TRBV5-5 combines with J gene TRBJ1-2; a possible D gene is TRBD1 (5 bases). The ends were cut back, 0 bases at V and 6 bases at J, with 21 bases in the middle. The CDR3 runs to 17 residues. CDR1 is SGHKS, CDR2 YYEKEE, per germline (reference sequence). CDR3 residues: CASSLVTGSFVVNGYTF. DNA of the CDR3: TGTGCCAGCAGCTTGGTAACAGGTTCTTTCGTAGTAAATGGCTACACCTTC.

This clone was found once. The rearrangement links TRBV19 to TRBJ2-3, with TRBD2 matching 10 bases. CDR1 LNHDA and CDR2 SQIVND come from the germline V gene (reference sequence). Trimming took 4 bases from V and 1 from J; bases not matched to a gene: 11. The CDR3 is made up of 18 amino acids. As DNA, the CDR3 is TGTGCCAGTAGTACACGCAGCGGGGGGGGGCCGCGCACAGATACGCAGTATTTT. Translated: CASSTRSGGGPRTDTQYF.

The chain joins TRBV18 to TRBJ2-7; D possibly corresponds to TRBD1 (6 bases). Germline lookup yields CDR1 KGHSH and CDR2 LQKENI. The CDR3 totals 15 residues. The V end was cut by 6 bases, the J end by 1 base, with 16 bases between. In DNA form, the CDR3 reads TGTGCCAGCTCCCCAGTTTTTACAGGGTCCTACGAGCAGTACTTC. Encoded protein: CASSPVFTGSYEQYF. The full variable domain, its missing parts supplied by reference TRBV18 and TRBJ2-7, is NAGVMQNPRHLVRRRGQEARLRCSPMKGHSHVYWYRQLPEEGLKFMVYLQKENIIDESGMPKERFSAEFPKEGPSILRIQQVVRGDSAAYFCASSPVFTGSYEQYFGPGTRLTVT.

The chain joins TRBV5-4 to TRBJ2-5, with 10 bases fitting TRBD2. Germline CDR1 and CDR2: SGHNT and YYREEE (reference sequence). Germline trimming cut 2 bases from V and 2 bases from J; bases unmatched to any gene: 6. This CDR3 is 16 amino acids long. CDR3: CASSFASGGLQETQYF. In DNA, the CDR3 is TGTGCCAGCAGCTTCGCTAGCGGGGGATTACAAGAGACCCAGTACTTC.

The rearrangement uses TRBV4-2 and TRBJ1-2; 9 bases fit TRBD1. CDR1 and CDR2 (germline): LGHNA, YNFKEQ. J was trimmed by 6 bases and V by 1 base; bases with no gene match: 3. This CDR3 has 14 amino acids. CDR3 loop: CASSQGDREDGYTF. The CDR3 nucleotides are TGTGCCAGCAGCCAAGGGGACAGGGAGGATGGCTACACCTTC.

This sequence joins TRBV5-1 and TRBJ1-2; D not certain. Germline-derived CDR1 and CDR2 are SGHRS and YFSETQ. The CDR3 covers 14 residues. V was pared by 2 bases and J by 1 base, with 9 bases between. Written as DNA, the CDR3 is TGCGCCAGCAGCTTAGCCCCCGGTAACTATGGCTACACCTTC. Its protein is CASSLAPGNYGYTF.